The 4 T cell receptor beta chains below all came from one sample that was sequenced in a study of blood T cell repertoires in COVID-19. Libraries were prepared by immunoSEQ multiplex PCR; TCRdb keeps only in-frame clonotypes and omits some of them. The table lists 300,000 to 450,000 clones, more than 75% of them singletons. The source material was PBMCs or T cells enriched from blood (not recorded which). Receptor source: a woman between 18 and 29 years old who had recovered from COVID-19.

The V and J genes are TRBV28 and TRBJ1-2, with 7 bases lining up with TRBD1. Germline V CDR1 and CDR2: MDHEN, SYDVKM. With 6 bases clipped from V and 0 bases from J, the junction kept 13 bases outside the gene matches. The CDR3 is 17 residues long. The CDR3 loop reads CASSRGTARYTNYGYTF. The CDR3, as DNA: TGTGCCAGCAGCCGTGGGACAGCCCGGTATACTAACTATGGCTACACCTTC.

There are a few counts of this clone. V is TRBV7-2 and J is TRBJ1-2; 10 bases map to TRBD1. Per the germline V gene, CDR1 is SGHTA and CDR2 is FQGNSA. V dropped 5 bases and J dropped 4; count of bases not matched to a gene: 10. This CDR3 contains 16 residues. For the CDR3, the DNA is TGTGCCAGCAGCCCGGACCCGGGACAGGGGATCTATGGCTACACCTTC. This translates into CASSPDPGQGIYGYTF.

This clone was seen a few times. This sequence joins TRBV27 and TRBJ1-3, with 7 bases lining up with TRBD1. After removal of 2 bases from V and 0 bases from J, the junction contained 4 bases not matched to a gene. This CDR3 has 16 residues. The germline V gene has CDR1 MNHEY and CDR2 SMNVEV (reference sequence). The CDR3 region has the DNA TGTGCCAGCAGTTTAAAGGGACAGCCCTCTGGAAACACCATATATTTT. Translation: CASSLKGQPSGNTIYF.

The CDR3 loop reads CASSVGQGRGYTF. CDR3 bases: TGCGCCAGCAGTGTAGGGCAGGGTCGAGGCTACACCTTC. The chain links TRBV10-2 to TRBJ1-2; D is possibly TRBD1 (5 bases). This CDR3 comprises 13 residues. V lost 4 bases and J lost 8, with 14 bases in between. CDR1 is WSHSY, CDR2 SAAADI, per germline.